This T cell receptor beta chain was retrieved from a study of blood T cell repertoires in COVID-19. Across the study: COVID-19 samples collected from the United States, Italy and Spain covered acute and convalescent phases. From T cells, B-cell-depleted T cells, or PBMCs came the material, which was cDNA or gDNA.

The germline V and J ends were trimmed by 5 bases and 7 bases, with 12 bases remaining between them. Germline V lookup: CDR1 SEHNR, CDR2 FQNEAQ (reference sequence). This CDR3 region has 13 residues. Data came from immunoSEQ multiplex PCR; TCRdb stores just in-frame clones and leaves some out. The table lists approximately 210,000 clones, about 80% of them singletons. The TCR sequence derives from a middle-aged woman with active or convalescent COVID-19. The chain recombines TRBV7-9 with TRBJ1-5, with D possibly matching TRBD1 (6 bases). Sequencing used peripheral blood. The CDR3 bases are TGTGCCAGCAGCGCAACAGGGATGCAGCCCCAGCATTTT. Translation gives CASSATGMQPQHF. Full variable domain (outside the CDR3, taken from reference TRBV7-9 and TRBJ1-5): DTGVSQNPRHKITKRGQNVTFRCDPISEHNRLYWYRQTLGQGPEFLTYFQNEAQLEKSRLLSDRFSAERPKGSFSTLEIQRTEQGDSAMYLCASSATGMQPQHFGDGTRLSIL.